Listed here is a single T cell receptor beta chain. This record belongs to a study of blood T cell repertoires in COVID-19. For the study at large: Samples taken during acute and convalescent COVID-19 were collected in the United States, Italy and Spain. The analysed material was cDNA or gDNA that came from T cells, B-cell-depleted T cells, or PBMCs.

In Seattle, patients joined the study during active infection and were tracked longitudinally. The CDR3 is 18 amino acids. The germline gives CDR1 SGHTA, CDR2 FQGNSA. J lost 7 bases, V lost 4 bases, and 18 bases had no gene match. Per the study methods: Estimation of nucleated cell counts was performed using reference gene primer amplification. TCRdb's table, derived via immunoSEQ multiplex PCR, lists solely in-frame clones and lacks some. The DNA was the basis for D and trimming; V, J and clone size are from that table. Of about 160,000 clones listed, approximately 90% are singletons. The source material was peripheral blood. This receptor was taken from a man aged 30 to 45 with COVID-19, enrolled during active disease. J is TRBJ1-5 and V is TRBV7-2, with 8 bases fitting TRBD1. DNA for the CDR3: TGTGCCAGCAGCTCCCCGACAGGGGCGGGTAGGTCAGGGCAGCCCCAGCATTTT. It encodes CASSSPTGAGRSGQPQHF.